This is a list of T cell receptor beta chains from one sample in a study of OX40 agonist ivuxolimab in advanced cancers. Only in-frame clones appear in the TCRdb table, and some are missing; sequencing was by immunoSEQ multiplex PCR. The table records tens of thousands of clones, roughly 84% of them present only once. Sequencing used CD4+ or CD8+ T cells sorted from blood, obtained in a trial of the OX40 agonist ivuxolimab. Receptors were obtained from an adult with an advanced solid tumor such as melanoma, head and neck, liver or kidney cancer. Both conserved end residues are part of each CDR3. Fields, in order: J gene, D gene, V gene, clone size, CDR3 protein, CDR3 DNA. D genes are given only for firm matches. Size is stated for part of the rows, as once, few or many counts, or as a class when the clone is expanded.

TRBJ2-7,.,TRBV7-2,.,CASSRGRYEQYF,TGTGCCAGCAGCCGAGGACGTTACGAGCAGTACTTC
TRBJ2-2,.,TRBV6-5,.,CASMDSVPGELFF,TGTGCCAGCATGGACTCCGTTCCCGGGGAGCTGTTTTTT
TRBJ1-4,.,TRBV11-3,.,CASSCSPRGPTNEKLFF,TGTGCCAGCAGCTGCTCCCCTCGGGGGCCTACTAATGAAAAACTGTTTTTT
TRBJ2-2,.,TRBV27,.,CASSLRGRVGELFF,TGTGCCAGCAGTTTACGGGGCAGGGTCGGGGAGCTGTTTTTT
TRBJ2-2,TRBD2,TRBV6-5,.,CASKRDYSNTGELFF,TGTGCCAGCAAACGGGACTACTCGAACACCGGGGAGCTGTTTTTT
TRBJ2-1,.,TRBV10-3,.,CAISDQVNEQFF,TGTGCCATCAGTGATCAGGTCAATGAGCAGTTCTTC
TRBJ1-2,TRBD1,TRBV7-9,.,CASSSGTGASYGYTF,TGTGCCAGCAGCTCTGGGACAGGGGCTTCCTATGGCTACACCTTC
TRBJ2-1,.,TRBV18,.,CASSTTTGQYNEQFF,TGTGCCAGCTCAACCACGACAGGCCAATACAATGAGCAGTTCTTC
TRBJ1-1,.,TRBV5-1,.,CASSRQSLGTEAFF,TGCGCCAGCAGCCGACAGAGCCTTGGGACTGAAGCTTTCTTT
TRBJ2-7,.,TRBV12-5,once,CASGPPGRSSYEQYF,TGTGCTAGTGGGCCCCCGGGACGGAGCTCCTACGAGCAGTACTTC
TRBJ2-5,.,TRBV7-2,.,CASSLYVGSAETQYF,TGTGCCAGCAGCTTATACGTGGGATCCGCCGAGACCCAGTACTTC
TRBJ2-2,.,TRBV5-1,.,CASSPFGDTGELFF,TGCGCCAGCAGCCCCTTTGGGGACACCGGGGAGCTGTTTTTT
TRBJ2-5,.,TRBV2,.,CASSDPSARWGRRYQETQYF,TGTGCCAGCAGTGATCCGTCAGCAAGATGGGGCCGAAGGTACCAAGAGACCCAGTACTTC
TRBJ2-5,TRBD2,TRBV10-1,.,CASSESLAGGRETQYF,TGCGCCAGCAGTGAGTCGCTAGCGGGGGGCCGGGAGACCCAGTACTTC
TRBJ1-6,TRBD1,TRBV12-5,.,CASAPGQGTSPLHF,TGTGCTAGTGCTCCGGGACAGGGGACTTCACCCCTCCACTTT
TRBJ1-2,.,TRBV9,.,CASSPGDQGASYGYTF,TGTGCCAGCAGCCCAGGAGATCAGGGCGCCTCCTATGGCTACACCTTC
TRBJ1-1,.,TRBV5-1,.,CASSLARVGNTEAFF,TGCGCCAGCAGCTTGGCGCGGGTGGGGAACACTGAAGCTTTCTTT
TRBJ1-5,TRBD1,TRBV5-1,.,CASSLVTGTGEQPQHF,TGCGCCAGCAGCTTGGTTACCGGGACAGGGGAGCAGCCCCAGCATTTT
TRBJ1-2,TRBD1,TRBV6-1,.,CASSGGQGRSYGYTF,TGTGCCAGCAGTGGGGGACAGGGGCGTTCCTATGGCTACACCTTC
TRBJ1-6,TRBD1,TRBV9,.,CASSTGQGGNSPLHF,TGTGCCAGCAGCACCGGACAGGGTGGTAATTCACCCCTCCACTTT